This T cell receptor beta chain originates from a study of OX40 agonist ivuxolimab in advanced cancers. As for the study in general: The dose of intravenous ivuxolimab that patients received every 2 weeks ranged from 0.01 to 10 mg/kg.

CDR1 and CDR2 from the germline V gene are LNHDA and SQIVND (reference sequence). This CDR3 spans 13 amino acids. Trimming left V 2 bases short and J 11 bases short, with 14 bases between. Excluded were patients having autoimmune disease history or systemic immunosuppression. Libraries were prepared by immunoSEQ multiplex PCR; TCRdb keeps only in-frame clonotypes and omits some of them. Among about 53,000 clones, 82% were seen once, and the ten largest hold over 1.1%. This specimen was CD4+ or CD8+ T cells sorted from blood, taken in a trial of the OX40 agonist ivuxolimab. This receptor was obtained from an adult with an advanced solid tumor such as melanoma, head and neck, liver or kidney cancer. This chain links TRBV19 with TRBJ2-3; D is unresolved. CDR3 nucleotide sequence: TGTGCCAGTAGTATATCGCCGGATCTGGGGCAGTATTTT. Amino acid sequence: CASSISPDLGQYF. Full variable domain (remainder filled in from reference TRBV19 and TRBJ2-3): DGGITQSPKYLFRKEGQNVTLSCEQNLNHDAMYWYRQDPGQGLRLIYYSQIVNDFQKGDIAEGYSVSREKKESFPLTVTSAQKNPTAFYLCASSISPDLGQYFGPGTRLTVL.